This entry describes one T cell receptor (beta chain). Its antigen is still unknown. Germline V lookup: CDR1 SGHDT, CDR2 YYEEEE. This CDR3 spans 11 amino acids. Trimming took off 4 bases at V and 7 bases at J, with 6 bases between the two ends. Researchers ran the PCR with 60 Vbeta and 13 Jbeta primers. Clones were sequenced by immunoSEQ multiplex PCR, and TCRdb holds only the in-frame ones, with some missing. In the table there are some 180,000 clones, 70% to 85% of which are singletons. This entry is derived from a study of cytomegalovirus exposure and HLA in healthy donors. Findings of the study overall: A later analysis found TCR association rates differed by HLA locus, highest for DRB1 and lowest for HLA-C.

J is TRBJ2-1 and V is TRBV5-6; no reliable D call. The receptor's source is a woman between 55 and 75 years old in good health and CMV-seropositive. The sequencing sample was made of PBMCs. The CDR3 nucleotides are TGTGCCAGCAGCCTGACAAATGAGCAGTTCTTC. Its protein product is CASSLTNEQFF.